This T cell receptor beta chain appears in the sequencing data of a study of CXCR3-negative and CXCR3-positive naive CD8 T cells. TRB cDNA libraries were made by UMI-labeled 5' RACE. TCRdb re-called the 5' RACE reads and shows each CDR3 protein once, DNA omitted. The sample data list about 120,000 distinct CDR3 sequences. As to this clonotype: Its antigen is as yet unknown.

Whole-study findings and limits: The TRBV-TRBJ usage of naive CXCR3-negative and CXCR3-positive cells was similar, but that of memory cells differed. In both naive subsets diversity was comparably high, whereas memory CD8+ cells showed much lower diversity. Comparison of naive subsets found surface CD5 to be comparable, and TCR strength was inferred on the basis of TRB CDR3 properties.

Naive CD8+ T cells showed CD45RO-CCR7+CD27+CD95-. The germline V gene encodes CDR1 SGHNT and CDR2 YYREEE (reference sequence). The CDR3 spans 13 residues. The chain joins TRBV5-4 to TRBJ2-7; TCRdb indicates TRBD2, and absent DNA this call remains unverified. Material: naive CXCR3- CD8+ T cells from blood. Subset here: CD45RO-CCR7+CD27+CD95- naive CD8+ T cells lacking CXCR3 (TNR3-). This receptor was obtained from a human donor in good health. Some clones in this sample may be carry-over from other donors' samples. The CDR3 sequence: CASSPSNRIEQYF.